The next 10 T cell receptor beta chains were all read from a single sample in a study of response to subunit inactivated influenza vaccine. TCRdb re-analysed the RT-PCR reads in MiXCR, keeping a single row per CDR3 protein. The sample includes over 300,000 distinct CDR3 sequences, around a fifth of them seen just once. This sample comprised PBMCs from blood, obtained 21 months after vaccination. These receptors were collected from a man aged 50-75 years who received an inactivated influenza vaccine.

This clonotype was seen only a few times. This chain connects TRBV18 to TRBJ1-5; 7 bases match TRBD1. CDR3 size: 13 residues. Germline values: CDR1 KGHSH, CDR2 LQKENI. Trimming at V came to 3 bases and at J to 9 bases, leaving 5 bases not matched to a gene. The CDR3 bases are TGTGCCAGCTCACCCCCGACAGGGCTGCCCCAGCATTTT. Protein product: CASSPPTGLPQHF.

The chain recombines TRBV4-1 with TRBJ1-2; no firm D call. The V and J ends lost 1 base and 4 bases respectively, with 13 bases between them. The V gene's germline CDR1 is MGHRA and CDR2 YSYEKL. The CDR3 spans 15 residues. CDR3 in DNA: TGCGCCAGCAGCCAAGTCGAGAAGACTACCTATGGCTACACCTTC. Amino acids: CASSQVEKTTYGYTF.

The CDR3 sequence is CASSPLQGAANTGELFF. DNA for the CDR3: TGTGCCAGCAGTCCGCTACAGGGGGCGGCGAACACCGGGGAGCTGTTTTTT. J is TRBJ2-2 and V is TRBV12-3 or TRBV12-4; TRBD1 agrees at 9 bases. V shed 5 bases, J shed 0 bases, and the junction held 7 bases outside the gene matches. This CDR3 is 17 amino acids long.

Written as DNA, the CDR3 is TGTGCCAGCACCGACGCGTGGAACACTGAAGCTTTCTTT. It is translated as CASTDAWNTEAFF. The rearrangement links TRBV7-9 to TRBJ1-1, with unresolved D. The CDR3 sequence is 13 residues long. V was pared by 7 bases and J by 1 base, with 10 bases between. The V gene's germline CDR1 is SEHNR and CDR2 FQNEAQ (reference sequence). The whole variable domain, filled in from reference TRBV7-9 and TRBJ1-1, reads DTGVSQNPRHKITKRGQNVTFRCDPISEHNRLYWYRQTLGQGPEFLTYFQNEAQLEKSRLLSDRFSAERPKGSFSTLEIQRTEQGDSAMYLCASTDAWNTEAFFGQGTRLTVV.

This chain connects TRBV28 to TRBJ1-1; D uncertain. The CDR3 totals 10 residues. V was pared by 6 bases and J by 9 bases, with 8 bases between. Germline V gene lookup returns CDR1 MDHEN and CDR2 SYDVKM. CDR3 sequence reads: CASSGPKAFF. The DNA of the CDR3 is TGTGCCAGCAGCGGCCCGAAAGCTTTCTTT.

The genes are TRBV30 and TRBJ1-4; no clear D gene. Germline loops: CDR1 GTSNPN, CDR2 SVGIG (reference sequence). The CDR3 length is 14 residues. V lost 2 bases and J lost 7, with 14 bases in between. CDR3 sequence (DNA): TGTGCCTGGAGTTTTGCAAAGGCAGGTGAAAAACTGTTTTTT. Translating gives CAWSFAKAGEKLFF.

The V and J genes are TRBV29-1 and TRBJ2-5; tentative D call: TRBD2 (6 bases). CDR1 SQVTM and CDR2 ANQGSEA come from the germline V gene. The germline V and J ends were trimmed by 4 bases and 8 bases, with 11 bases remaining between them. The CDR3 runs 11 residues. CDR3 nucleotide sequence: TGCAGCGTTGCGGGAGAGGGAACCCAGTACTTC. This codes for CSVAGEGTQYF. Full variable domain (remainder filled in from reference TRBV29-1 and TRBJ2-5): SAVISQKPSRDICQRGTSLTIQCQVDSQVTMMFWYRQQPGQSLTLIATANQGSEATYESGFVIDKFPISRPNLTFSTLTVSNMSPEDSSIYLCSVAGEGTQYFGPGTRLLVL.

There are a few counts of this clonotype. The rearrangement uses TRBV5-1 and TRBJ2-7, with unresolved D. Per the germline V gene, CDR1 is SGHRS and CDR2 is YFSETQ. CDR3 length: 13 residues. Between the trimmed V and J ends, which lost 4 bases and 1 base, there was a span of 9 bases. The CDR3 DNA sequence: TGCGCCAGCAGCAGGCGCGCTTCCTACGAGCAGTACTTC. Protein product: CASSRRASYEQYF.

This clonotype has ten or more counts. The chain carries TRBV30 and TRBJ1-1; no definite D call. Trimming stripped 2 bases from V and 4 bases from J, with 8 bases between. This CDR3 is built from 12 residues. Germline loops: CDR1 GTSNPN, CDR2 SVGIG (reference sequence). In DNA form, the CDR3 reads TGTGCCTGGAGTACCCCGGGCACTGAAGCTTTCTTT. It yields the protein CAWSTPGTEAFF.

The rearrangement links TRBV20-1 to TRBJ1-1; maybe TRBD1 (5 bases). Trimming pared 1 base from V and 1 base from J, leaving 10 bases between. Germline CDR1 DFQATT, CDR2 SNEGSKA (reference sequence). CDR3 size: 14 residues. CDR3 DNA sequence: TGCAGTGCTAGAGTGGGGGGTGGGAACACTGAAGCTTTCTTT. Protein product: CSARVGGGNTEAFF.